These T cell receptor beta chains were read from a single sample in a study of blood T cell repertoires in COVID-19. Here immunoSEQ multiplex PCR was the method, and the copy in TCRdb shows in-frame clones only, minus some. The sample records about 200,000 clones, around nine tenths being singletons. Source material: peripheral blood. The receptors originated from a man aged 35-49 years with active or convalescent COVID-19. CDR3s include the opening cysteine and the closing phenylalanine or tryptophan. A D gene is named only where the DNA matches it firmly. Expanded clones are given a class, and other clones once, few, many or no size at all.

. TRBJ1-2 . TRBV18 TGTGCCAGCTCACCCCCAACACAGGGTTACTACGGCTACACCTTC CASSPPTQGYYGYTF
. TRBJ2-5 TRBD2 TRBV7-9 TGTGCCAGCAGCCCCTCGGGGGGATCGGAGACCCAGTACTTC CASSPSGGSETQYF
. TRBJ1-5 . TRBV25-1 TGTGCCAGCAGTGACGGGGGCAATCAGCCCCAGCATTTT CASSDGGNQPQHF
once TRBJ2-5 TRBD2 TRBV3-1/TRBV3-2 TGTGCCAGCAGTCCGAGCGGGAGAGACGGGGAGACCCAGTACTTC CASSPSGRDGETQYF
. TRBJ2-7 . TRBV10-3 TGTGCCATCAGTGAGTCTGGCATTCTCTACGAGCAGTACTTC CAISESGILYEQYF
. TRBJ2-2 . TRBV7-2 TGTGCCAGCAGCCCGAATTACAGGCGATACACCGGGGAGCTGTTTTTT CASSPNYRRYTGELFF
. TRBJ2-3 TRBD2 TRBV11-3 TGTGCCAGCAGCCCCAGAGGTAGCGGGGCTCCAGATACGCAGTATTTT CASSPRGSGAPDTQYF
. TRBJ1-2 . TRBV6-2/TRBV6-3 TGTGCCAGCAGTTATGAGGGTGTTCGTTCAAGTGGCTACACCTTC CASSYEGVRSSGYTF
. TRBJ2-4 TRBD2 TRBV6-4 TGTGCCAGCAGTGAGGGGACTAGCAGCAACATTCAGTACTTC CASSEGTSSNIQYF
once TRBJ1-5 . TRBV27 TGTGCCAGCAGTAAAGACCCCGGGCGGGAGCAGCCCCAGCATTTT CASSKDPGREQPQHF
. TRBJ1-2 . TRBV7-9 TGTGCCAGCAGCTGGGACATCAAGCTGGGTGGCTACACCTTC CASSWDIKLGGYTF
. TRBJ1-5 . TRBV27 TGTGCCAGCAGTGACAGAAGCAATCAGCCCCAGCATTTT CASSDRSNQPQHF
. TRBJ2-7 . TRBV6-5 TGTGCCAGCAGTTACGACACGTACAAATCCTACGAGCAGTACTTC CASSYDTYKSYEQYF
. TRBJ1-5 . TRBV19 TGTGCCAGTAGTACAGAGGGGGGTAGAGGCAATCAGCCCCAGCATTTT CASSTEGGRGNQPQHF
once TRBJ1-5 TRBD1 TRBV25-1 TGTGCCAGCAGGGACAGGGTTCGTCAGCCCCAGCATTTT CASRDRVRQPQHF
. TRBJ2-6 . TRBV3-1/TRBV3-2 TGTGCCAGCAGCCACCTCGGACAGAAGGGCCCTGGGGCCAACGTCCTGACTTTC CASSHLGQKGPGANVLTF
. TRBJ1-6 TRBD1 TRBV18 TGTGCCAGCTCACCCAGGGACAGCGGAAGTAATTCACCCCTCCACTTT CASSPRDSGSNSPLHF
. TRBJ2-2 . TRBV3-1/TRBV3-2 TGTGCCAGCAGCCAGAGCATGTCGAACACCGGGGAGCTGTTTTTT CASSQSMSNTGELFF
. TRBJ2-7 . TRBV5-6 TGTGCCAGCAGCCCACGTTCCTGGTACAGTTTCTCCTACGAGCAGTACTTC CASSPRSWYSFSYEQYF
. TRBJ2-1 TRBD2 TRBV5-1 TGCGCCAGCAGCTTGCCTAGCGGGAGGGAACTTTTCGACAATGAGCAGTTCTTC CASSLPSGRELFDNEQFF
. TRBJ1-2 . TRBV6-5 TGTGCCAGCAGTTACTCGAATTCTGGGGGCGGGTATGGCTACACCTTC CASSYSNSGGGYGYTF
few TRBJ2-5 TRBD2 TRBV19 TGTGCCAGTAGTTCTAACGTACCCCCGGGAGGAGAGACCCAGTACTTC CASSSNVPPGGETQYF
. TRBJ2-2 TRBD2 TRBV19 TGTGCCAGTAGTACACCGGGACTAGCGAACACCGGGGAGCTGTTTTTT CASSTPGLANTGELFF
. TRBJ1-5 TRBD1 TRBV30 TGTGCCTGGAGTTCACCCGACAGGGGCAATCAGCCCCAGCATTTT CAWSSPDRGNQPQHF
. TRBJ1-2 . TRBV7-9 TGTGCCAGCAGCTTAGATTCCGAGTATGGCTACACCTTC CASSLDSEYGYTF
once TRBJ1-2 . TRBV5-6 TGTGCCAGCAGCTTGGTAGGGGGAGGGCACCGAAACTATGGCTACACCTTC CASSLVGGGHRNYGYTF
once TRBJ1-4 TRBD1 TRBV4-3 TGCGCCAGCAGCCAAGATTGGACAGGAGCAACTAATGAAAAACTGTTTTTT CASSQDWTGATNEKLFF
. TRBJ2-7 . TRBV5-1 TGCGCCAGCAGCCCGGGCGCAGGGGCGAACTACGAGCAGTACTTC CASSPGAGANYEQYF
. TRBJ2-1 . TRBV20-1 TGCAGTGCTAGAAGGGAGAATGAGCAGTTCTTC CSARRENEQFF
. TRBJ1-6 TRBD1 TRBV6-6 TGTGCCAGCAGTTACGGGACAGCCTATAATTCACCCCTCCACTTT CASSYGTAYNSPLHF
. TRBJ2-4 TRBD1 TRBV5-1 TGCGCCAGCAGCTCAACAGGGGGCGTCGCCAAAAACATTCAGTACTTC CASSSTGGVAKNIQYF
. TRBJ2-3 . TRBV6-5 TGTGCCAGCAGGACACAGTACGATACGCAGTATTTT CASRTQYDTQYF
. TRBJ1-3 . TRBV25-1 TGTGCCAGCCAAGCCTATAAGACAGGCAACTCTGGAAACACCATATATTTT CASQAYKTGNSGNTIYF
few TRBJ2-1 . TRBV29-1 TGCAGCGTTGAAGATTCAAGCTGGGAGCAGTTCTTC CSVEDSSWEQFF
. TRBJ1-2 . TRBV4-1 TGCGCCAGCAGCCAAGAGTCCCTGGGGAGCTATGGCTACACCTTC CASSQESLGSYGYTF
. TRBJ2-1 . TRBV27 TGTGCCAGCACTATGAGACGGGATCGGGTCGATGAGCAGTTCTTC CASTMRRDRVDEQFF
. TRBJ1-2 . TRBV20-1 TGCAGTGCTAGAGATTCGGGTGGCTACACCTTC CSARDSGGYTF